This TCR beta chain stems from a study of HIV-infected patients and healthy controls. Findings and limits, study-wide: HIV-infected patients and controls differed significantly in mean usage of eight alpha and eight beta V genes. HIV-infected patients shared fewer CDR3 sequences between individuals than healthy controls.

Judged by abundance, this clonotype is medium-sized. The antigen remains unidentified. All unsorted peripheral T cells were captured because whole blood was used without fractionation. cDNA was made from approximately 500 ng RNA using alpha and beta constant primers. Each of the alpha and beta chains got its own library through chain-specific third strand synthesis with indices. Two random hexamers, added before amplification and joined, formed each molecule's 12-nucleotide barcode. TCRdb recomputed calls from the 5' RACE reads with MiXCR, one row per CDR3 protein. The table includes 6,600 or so distinct CDR3 sequences, approximately 10% detected once. CDR1 is KGHDR and CDR2 is SFDVKD in the germline V gene. The CDR3 extends over 16 amino acids. V gave up 7 bases and J gave up 3 bases, with 18 bases separating them.

This chain links TRBV24-1 with TRBJ2-1; unclear D gene. The clonotype comes from an adult with HIV infection. Here the sequenced sample was blood, taken before antiretroviral therapy. The CDR3 bases are TGTGCCACCAGCCCGGCCGCAACTGATAACTACAATGAGCAGTTCTTC. This translates into CATSPAATDNYNEQFF.